These 13 T cell receptor beta chains originate from one sample sequenced in a study of vaccination and CD4 T cells after COVID-19. Noted treatment: approximately 10-day PBMC culture with coronavirus spike peptide pools or control peptides (ViraFEST assay). For these receptors, no antigen is known. Cultured CD4+ T-cell DNA underwent Oncomine TCR Beta short-read sequencing. TCRdb reprocessed the PCR reads with MiXCR, giving one entry per CDR3 protein. The sample has just under 20,000 distinct CDR3 sequences, 56% seen once. The material sequenced was CD4+ T cells from blood, cultured in vitro. Receptors were obtained from a human donor who had recovered from COVID-19.

The genes are TRBV19 and TRBJ1-2; no clear D. Germline V gives CDR1 LNHDA, CDR2 SQIVND (reference sequence). The length of the CDR3 is 12 residues. The ends were cut back, 3 bases at V and 4 bases at J, with 6 bases in the middle. The CDR3 sequence is CASSISSYGYTF. CDR3 sequence (DNA): TGTGCCAGTAGTATCAGCAGCTATGGCTACACCTTC.

This chain connects TRBV7-3 to TRBJ2-3; no clear D. The V end was cut by 1 base, the J end by 2 bases, with 16 bases between. CDR3 length: 17 residues. The V gene's germline CDR1 is SGHTA and CDR2 FQGTGA. The DNA of the CDR3 is TGTGCCAGCAGCTTAAATGGGCCGGGCCATGTCACAGATACGCAGTATTTT. It specifies CASSLNGPGHVTDTQYF.

In this sample, this clonotype turned up a few times. The chain carries TRBV20-1 and TRBJ1-1; 8 bases are a match to TRBD1. The germline gives CDR1 DFQATT, CDR2 SNEGSKA (reference sequence). The CDR3 consists of 17 residues. The J segment lost 0 bases and the V segment lost 1 base, leaving 10 bases of the junction unmatched. The chain's CDR3 is CSARGQGSGNMNTEAFF. The CDR3 DNA follows: TGCAGTGCTAGAGGACAGGGGTCTGGAAACATGAACACTGAAGCTTTCTTT.

This clonotype was seen just once. This rearrangement joins TRBV20-1 to TRBJ1-2, with a tentative D call TRBD1 (5 bases). Per germline, CDR1 DFQATT and CDR2 SNEGSKA (reference sequence). V gave up 6 bases and J gave up 3 bases, with 8 bases separating them. CDR3 length equals 11 residues. The CDR3 bases are TGCAGTGCCCGAGGGGACTATGGCTACACCTTC. Its protein product is CSARGDYGYTF.

This sequence joins TRBV7-3 and TRBJ2-2; D call uncertain. V lost 0 bases and J lost 5, with 7 bases in between. The CDR3 is 14 residues long. Germline V lookup: CDR1 SGHTA, CDR2 FQGTGA. The CDR3: CASSLTLTTGELFF. The DNA for the CDR3 is TGTGCCAGCAGCTTAACTTTGACAACCGGGGAGCTGTTTTTT.

The chain joins TRBV7-2 to TRBJ1-2, with D maybe TRBD1 (6 bases). Trimming took off 5 bases at V and 1 base at J, with 20 bases between the two ends. Germline lookup yields CDR1 SGHTA and CDR2 FQGNSA. This CDR3 has 17 amino acids. Here the CDR3 DNA reads TGTGCCAGCAGCCCTGGGGGTTGGGACAAATTTAACTATGGCTACACCTTC. The encoded protein is CASSPGGWDKFNYGYTF.

This clonotype was picked up a small number of times. The chain has TRBV6-1 and TRBJ2-5; D might be TRBD1 (6 bases). V lost 6 bases to trimming and J lost 2 bases, with 10 bases between them. Germline V gene sequence: CDR1 MNHNS, CDR2 SASEGT. The length of the CDR3 is 13 residues. As DNA, the CDR3 is TGTGCCAGCAGCCGGGACATTCAAGAGACCCAGTACTTC. The encoded protein is CASSRDIQETQYF.

The V call is TRBV20-1, the J call TRBJ1-2; 9 bases line up with TRBD1. V trimming: 3 bases; J trimming: 7 bases; junction bases outside the gene matches: 9. CDR3 length equals 14 residues. CDR1 and CDR2 from the germline V gene are DFQATT and SNEGSKA (reference sequence). CDR3 sequence (DNA): TGCAGTGCTAGTAACGACAGGGGGTTTTCTGGCTACACCTTC. It specifies CSASNDRGFSGYTF.

The V gene is TRBV28, the J gene TRBJ1-5, with 7 bases identical to TRBD1. V lost 7 bases to trimming and J lost 11 bases; unmatched junction nucleotides: 8. The CDR3 runs to 12 residues. CDR1 is MDHEN, CDR2 SYDVKM, per germline. CDR3 region: CASTTGTEAQHF. The CDR3 nucleotides read TGTGCCAGCACCACCGGGACAGAGGCCCAGCATTTT. Complete variable domain (other parts from reference TRBV28 and TRBJ1-5): DVKVTQSSRYLVKRTGEKVFLECVQDMDHENMFWYRQDPGLGLRLIYFSYDVKMKEKGDIPEGYSVSREKKERFSLILESASTNQTSMYLCASTTGTEAQHFGDGTRLSIL.

Only one count was recorded for this clonotype. The chain employs TRBV20-1 and TRBJ2-5; 14 nucleotides match TRBD2. CDR1 and CDR2 (germline): DFQATT, SNEGSKA (reference sequence). Losses at the gene ends were 5 bases for V and 4 bases for J; bases not matched to a gene: 6. The CDR3 contains 15 residues. The CDR3 loop is CSALTSGGALETQYF. The CDR3, as DNA: TGCAGTGCTCTGACTAGCGGGGGGGCGCTAGAGACCCAGTACTTC.

The genes are TRBV18 and TRBJ2-5; D gene ambiguous. Trimming pared 4 bases from V and 0 bases from J, leaving 12 bases between. The CDR3 loop spans 15 amino acids. The V gene's germline CDR1 is KGHSH and CDR2 LQKENI. The CDR3: CASSRSGPNQETQYF. The CDR3 DNA sequence: TGTGCCAGCTCACGGTCCGGGCCAAACCAAGAGACCCAGTACTTC.

V gene TRBV20-1 combines with J gene TRBJ2-7, with D unclear. Trimming removed 6 bases at V and 1 base at J, with 16 bases between. CDR1 is DFQATT and CDR2 is SNEGSKA in the germline V gene (reference sequence). The CDR3 covers 14 residues. CDR3 sequence reads: CSAEGPTNSYEQYF. As DNA, the CDR3 is TGCAGTGCCGAAGGGCCAACCAATTCCTACGAGCAGTACTTC.

V usage is TRBV5-4 and J usage is TRBJ2-1; D remains ambiguous. Per the germline V gene, CDR1 is SGHNT and CDR2 is YYREEE (reference sequence). Trimming shortened V by 2 bases and J by 7 bases, and 4 bases separated the two germline ends. The CDR3 has 11 amino acids. Here the CDR3 DNA reads TGTGCCAGCAGCTTCTTAAATGAGCAGTTCTTC. Amino acid sequence: CASSFLNEQFF.